This T cell receptor beta chain was captured by sequencing in a study of early T cells in non-severe SARS-CoV-2 infection. Across the study: Unsorted whole blood bulk RNA was sequenced, with unpaired chains.

Germline V CDR1 and CDR2: MNHEY, SVGEGT. Between the trimmed V and J ends, which lost 8 bases and 1 base, there was a span of 12 bases. The CDR3 spans 13 residues. Unique molecular identifiers (one per individual cDNA molecule) were attached. Each CDR3 protein is one row after TCRdb ran MiXCR on the 5' RACE reads. The table includes 50,000 to 65,000 distinct CDR3 sequences, approximately 11% detected once. The specimen was whole blood, collected at baseline. V is TRBV6-2 or TRBV6-3 and J is TRBJ2-7; D is perhaps TRBD1 (5 bases). This clonotype was sampled from an adult who was a healthcare worker with PCR-confirmed SARS-CoV-2 infection or an uninfected control (not recorded which). For the CDR3, the DNA is TGTGCCAGCGCACAGGAGCCTTCCTACGAGCAGTACTTC. It yields the protein CASAQEPSYEQYF.